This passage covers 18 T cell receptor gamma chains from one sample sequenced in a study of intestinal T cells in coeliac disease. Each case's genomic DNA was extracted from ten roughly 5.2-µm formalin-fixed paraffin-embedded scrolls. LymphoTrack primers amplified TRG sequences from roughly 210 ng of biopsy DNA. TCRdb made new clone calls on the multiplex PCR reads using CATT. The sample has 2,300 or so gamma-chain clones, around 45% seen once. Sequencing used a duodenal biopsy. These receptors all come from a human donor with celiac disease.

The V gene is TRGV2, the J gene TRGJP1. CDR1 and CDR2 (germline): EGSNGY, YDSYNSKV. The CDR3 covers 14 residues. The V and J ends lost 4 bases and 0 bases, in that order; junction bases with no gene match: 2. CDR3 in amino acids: CATWDYTTGWFKIF. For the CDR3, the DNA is TGTGCCACCTGGGATTATACCACTGGTTGGTTCAAGATATTT.

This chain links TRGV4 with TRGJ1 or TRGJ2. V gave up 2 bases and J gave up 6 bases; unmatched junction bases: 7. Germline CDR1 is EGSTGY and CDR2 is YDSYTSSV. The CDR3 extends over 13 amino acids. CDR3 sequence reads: CATWDAFAYKKLF. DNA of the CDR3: TGTGCCACCTGGGATGCGTTTGCTTATAAGAAACTCTTT.

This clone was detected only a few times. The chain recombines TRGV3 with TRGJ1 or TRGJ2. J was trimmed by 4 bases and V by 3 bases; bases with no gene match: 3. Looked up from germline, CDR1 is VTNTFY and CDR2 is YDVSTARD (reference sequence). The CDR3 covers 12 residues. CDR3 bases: TGTGCCACCTGGGACTGGTATTATAAGAAACTCTTT. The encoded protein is CATWDWYYKKLF.

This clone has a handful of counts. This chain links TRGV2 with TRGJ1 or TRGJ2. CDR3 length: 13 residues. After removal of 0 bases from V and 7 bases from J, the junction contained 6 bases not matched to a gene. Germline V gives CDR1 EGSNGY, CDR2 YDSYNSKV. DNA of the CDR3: TGTGCCACCTGGGACGGGCGTCGGTATAAGAAACTCTTT. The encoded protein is CATWDGRRYKKLF.

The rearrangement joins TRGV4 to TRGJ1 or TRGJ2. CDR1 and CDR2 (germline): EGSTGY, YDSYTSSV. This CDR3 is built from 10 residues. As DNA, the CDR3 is TGTGCACCTGGGATTATTAAGAAACTCTTT. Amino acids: CAPGIIKKLF.

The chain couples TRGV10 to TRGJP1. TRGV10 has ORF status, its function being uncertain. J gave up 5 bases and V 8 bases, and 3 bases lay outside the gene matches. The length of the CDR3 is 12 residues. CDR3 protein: CAAWGTGWFKIF. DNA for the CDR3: TGTGCTGCGTGGGGAACTGGTTGGTTCAAGATATTT.

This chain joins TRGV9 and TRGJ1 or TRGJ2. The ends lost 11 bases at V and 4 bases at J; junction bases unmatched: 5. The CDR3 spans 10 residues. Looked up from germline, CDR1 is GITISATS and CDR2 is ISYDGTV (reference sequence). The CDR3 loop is CACGYYKKLF. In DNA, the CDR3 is TGTGCCTGTGGGTATTATAAGAAACTCTTT.

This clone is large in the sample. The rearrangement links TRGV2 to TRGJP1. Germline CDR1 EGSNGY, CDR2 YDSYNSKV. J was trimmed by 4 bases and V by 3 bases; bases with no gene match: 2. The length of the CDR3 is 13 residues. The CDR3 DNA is TGTGCCACCTGGGACTACACTGGTTGGTTCAAGATATTT. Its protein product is CATWDYTGWFKIF.

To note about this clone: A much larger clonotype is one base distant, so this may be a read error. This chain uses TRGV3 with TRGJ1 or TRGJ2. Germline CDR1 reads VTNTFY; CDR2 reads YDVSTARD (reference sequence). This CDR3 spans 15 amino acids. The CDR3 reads CATWGRPTNYYKKLF. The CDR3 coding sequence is TGTGCCACCTGGGGCAGGCCCACGAATTATTATAAGAAACTCTTT.

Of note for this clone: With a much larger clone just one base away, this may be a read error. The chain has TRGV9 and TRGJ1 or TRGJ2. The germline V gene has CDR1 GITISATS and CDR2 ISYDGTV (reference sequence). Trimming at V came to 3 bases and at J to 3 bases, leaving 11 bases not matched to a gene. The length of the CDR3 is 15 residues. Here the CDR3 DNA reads TGTGCCTTGTGGGAGATCAGAAACTGTTATTATAAGAAACTCTTT. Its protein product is CALWEIRNCYYKKLF.

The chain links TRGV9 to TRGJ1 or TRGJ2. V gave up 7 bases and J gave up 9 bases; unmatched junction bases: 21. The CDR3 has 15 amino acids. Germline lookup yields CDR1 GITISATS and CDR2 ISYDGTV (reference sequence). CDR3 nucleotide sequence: TGTGCCTTGTGCCAACTACCCGAATTAGTTACTAAGAAACTCTTT. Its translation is CALCQLPELVTKKLF.

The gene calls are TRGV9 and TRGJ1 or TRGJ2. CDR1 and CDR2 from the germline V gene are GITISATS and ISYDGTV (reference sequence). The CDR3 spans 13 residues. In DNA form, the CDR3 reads TGTGCTTGTGGGAGGGTGCACGGAAATAAGAAACTCTTT. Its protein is CACGRVHGNKKLF.

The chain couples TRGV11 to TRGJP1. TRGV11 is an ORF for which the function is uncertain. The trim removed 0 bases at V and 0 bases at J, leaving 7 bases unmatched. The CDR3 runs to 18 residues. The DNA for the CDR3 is TGTGCCTGCTGGATTAGGCACGGAGGGGATACCACTGGTTGGTTCAAGATATTT. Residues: CACWIRHGGDTTGWFKIF.

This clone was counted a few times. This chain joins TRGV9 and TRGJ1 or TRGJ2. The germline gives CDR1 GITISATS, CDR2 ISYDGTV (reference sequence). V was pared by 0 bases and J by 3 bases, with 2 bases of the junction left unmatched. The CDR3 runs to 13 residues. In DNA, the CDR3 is TGTGCCTTGTGGGAGGTGGTTTATTATAAGAAACTCTTT. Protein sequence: CALWEVVYYKKLF.

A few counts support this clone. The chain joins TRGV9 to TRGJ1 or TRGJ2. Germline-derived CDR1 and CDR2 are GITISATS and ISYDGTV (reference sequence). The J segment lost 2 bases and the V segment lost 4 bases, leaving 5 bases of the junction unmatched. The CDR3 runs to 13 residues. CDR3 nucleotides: TGTGCCTTGTGGGATCGTCATTATTATAAGAAACTCTTT. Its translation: CALWDRHYYKKLF.

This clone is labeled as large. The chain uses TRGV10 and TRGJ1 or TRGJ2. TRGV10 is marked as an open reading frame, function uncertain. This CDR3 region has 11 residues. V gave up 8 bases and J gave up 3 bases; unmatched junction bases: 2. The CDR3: CAAWGYYKKLF. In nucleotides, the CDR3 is TGTGCTGCGTGGGGTTATTATAAGAAACTCTTT.

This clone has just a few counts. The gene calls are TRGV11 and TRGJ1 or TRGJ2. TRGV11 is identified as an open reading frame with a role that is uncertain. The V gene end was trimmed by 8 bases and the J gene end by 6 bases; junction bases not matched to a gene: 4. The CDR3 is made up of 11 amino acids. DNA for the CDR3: TGTGCCTGCTGGACACCTTATAAGAAACTCTTT. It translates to CACWTPYKKLF.

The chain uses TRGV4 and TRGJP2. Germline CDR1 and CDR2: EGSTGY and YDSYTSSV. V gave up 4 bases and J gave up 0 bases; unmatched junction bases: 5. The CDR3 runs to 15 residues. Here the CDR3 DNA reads TGTGCCACCTGGGACCCTTATAGTAGTGATTGGATCAAGACGTTT. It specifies CATWDPYSSDWIKTF.